The 15 T cell receptor beta chains below all came from one sample that was sequenced in a study of vaccination and CD4 T cells after COVID-19. The time point was: late sampling 161 to 241 days after vaccination in a few convalescent patients. TCRdb used MiXCR to reprocess the PCR reads, holding one entry per CDR3 protein. The data show around 26,000 distinct CDR3 sequences, over 40% seen once. Sequencing was performed on CD4+ T cells from blood, taken about 7 months after SARS-CoV-2 vaccination. These receptors were taken from a human donor who had recovered from COVID-19.

The chain joins TRBV20-1 to TRBJ2-7; TRBD2 might be the D (5 bases). The CDR3 runs to 12 residues. Trimming stripped 2 bases from V and 3 bases from J, with 8 bases between. Germline V gives CDR1 DFQATT, CDR2 SNEGSKA (reference sequence). The CDR3 bases are TGCAGTGCTAGAATAGCGCGCTACGAGCAGTACTTC. This encodes CSARIARYEQYF.

The J gene is TRBJ2-6, the V gene TRBV20-1; 9 nucleotides agree with TRBD2. This CDR3 has 19 amino acids. Germline CDR1 is DFQATT and CDR2 is SNEGSKA (reference sequence). With 0 bases clipped from V and 4 bases from J, the junction kept 13 bases outside the gene matches. CDR3 residues: CSARDFLAGFNSGANVLTF. CDR3 coding DNA: TGCAGTGCTAGAGATTTTCTAGCGGGATTTAACTCGGGGGCCAACGTCCTGACTTTC.

The chain joins TRBV19 to TRBJ2-1; D call uncertain. V lost 7 bases and J lost 4, with 14 bases in between. Per germline, CDR1 LNHDA and CDR2 SQIVND (reference sequence). The CDR3 is 14 amino acids. This chain's CDR3 is CASTPRPSYNEQFF. The CDR3 coding sequence is TGTGCCAGTACGCCGCGGCCCTCATACAATGAGCAGTTCTTC.

This clonotype turned up a few times. The genes are TRBV6-1 and TRBJ2-7, with a possible D match to TRBD2 (5 bases). V was clipped by 6 bases and J by 4 bases, with 13 bases between them. Germline CDR1 MNHNS, CDR2 SASEGT. The CDR3 runs 13 residues. CDR3 sequence reads: CASSPGNSYEQYF. The CDR3 DNA follows: TGTGCCAGCAGCCCGGGAAATAGTTACGAGCAGTACTTC.

The V and J genes are TRBV7-3 and TRBJ2-1; no reliable D call. There are 14 residues in the CDR3. Germline V gives CDR1 SGHTA, CDR2 FQGTGA. Trimming left V 2 bases short and J 7 bases short, with 12 bases between. CDR3 nucleotide sequence: TGTGCCAGCAGCTTAGGGGTGGCTAGAAATGAGCAGTTCTTC. Its protein is CASSLGVARNEQFF.

This clonotype was found a few times. V gene TRBV19 combines with J gene TRBJ1-5, with TRBD1 matching over 7 bases. Germline assignment: CDR1 LNHDA and CDR2 SQIVND (reference sequence). The junction had 9 bases not matched to a gene; V was cut back by 6 bases and J by 7 bases. The CDR3 spans 14 residues. The CDR3 protein is CASRLTGIGQPQHF. DNA of the CDR3: TGTGCCAGTAGACTGACAGGGATAGGACAGCCCCAGCATTTT.

This clonotype has only a few counts. The chain has TRBV19 and TRBJ1-2, with D hard to call. Germline assignment: CDR1 LNHDA and CDR2 SQIVND (reference sequence). The length of the CDR3 is 14 residues. With 1 base removed from V and 4 bases from J, the gap between germline ends came to 10 bases. The chain's CDR3 is CASSIAELSYGYTF. The CDR3 coding sequence is TGTGCCAGTAGTATAGCCGAACTCAGCTATGGCTACACCTTC.

CDR3 residues: CASSAWTGTYEQYF. Written as DNA, the CDR3 is TGTGCCAGTAGTGCCTGGACAGGGACCTACGAGCAGTACTTC. The chain combines TRBV19 with TRBJ2-7, with 8 bases fitting TRBD1. The V gene end was trimmed by 5 bases and the J gene end by 2 bases; junction bases not matched to a gene: 5. The CDR3 runs 14 residues. Germline V gene data show CDR1 as LNHDA and CDR2 as SQIVND (reference sequence).

The CDR3 here is CSATGQTNYGYTF. CDR3 DNA: TGCAGTGCTACGGGACAGACTAACTATGGCTACACCTTC. This sequence joins TRBV20-1 and TRBJ1-2; TRBD1 matches 7 bases. In germline, CDR1 is DFQATT, CDR2 SNEGSKA (reference sequence). After removal of 4 bases from V and 0 bases from J, the junction contained 2 bases not matched to a gene. The CDR3 length is 13 residues.

By share of the sample, this clonotype is medium-sized. One junction end does not reproduce the germline sequence, and a read error may be involved. This chain joins TRBV20-1 and TRBJ2-1; no firm D call. CDR1 DFQATT and CDR2 SNEGSKA come from the germline V gene (reference sequence). CDR3 length: 13 residues. CDR3 residues: CSAKQNSDNEQFF. The CDR3 DNA reads as TGCAGTGCTAAACAAAACTCCGACAATGAGCAGTTCTTC.

This chain uses TRBV28 with TRBJ2-7, with TRBD2 identical over 7 bases. Germline assignment: CDR1 MDHEN and CDR2 SYDVKM. CDR3 length: 16 residues. V dropped 7 bases and J dropped 6; count of bases not matched to a gene: 18. CDR3 protein: CASTRIKLEGEGEQYF. DNA of the CDR3: TGTGCCAGCACTCGCATCAAACTAGAAGGGGAGGGCGAGCAGTACTTC.

This clonotype was seen more than once but under ten times. V gene TRBV2 combines with J gene TRBJ2-1, with 13 bases that match TRBD2. CDR3 size: 14 residues. The junction had 4 bases not matched to a gene; V was cut back by 5 bases and J by 9 bases. Per germline, CDR1 SNHLY and CDR2 FYNNEI. The CDR3 loop is CASSTGLAGSEQFF. CDR3 nucleotide sequence: TGTGCCAGCAGTACGGGACTAGCGGGATCTGAGCAGTTCTTC.

V and J are TRBV19 and TRBJ2-1; TRBD2 is a possible D gene (6 bases). Germline assignment: CDR1 LNHDA and CDR2 SQIVND (reference sequence). The CDR3 length is 15 residues. The V end lost 5 bases, the J end lost 4 bases, and 15 bases lay between the germline ends. In DNA form, the CDR3 reads TGTGCCAGTAGTGGACCTAGCGTAGAGTACAATGAGCAGTTCTTC. This gives the protein CASSGPSVEYNEQFF.

This chain links TRBV5-4 with TRBJ2-1; no clear D. Germline V CDR1 and CDR2: SGHNT, YYREEE (reference sequence). Trimming removed 2 bases at V and 8 bases at J, with 11 bases between. This CDR3 spans 13 amino acids. CDR3 coding DNA: TGTGCCAGCAGCTTTGTGGAAAGGGATGAGCAGTTCTTC. This translates into CASSFVERDEQFF.

This clonotype was found a few times. The rearrangement uses TRBV7-6 and TRBJ1-2; TRBD1 might be the D (5 bases). V lost 2 bases and J lost 7, with 11 bases in between. This CDR3 comprises 13 residues. Germline V lookup: CDR1 SGHVS, CDR2 FNYEAQ. The CDR3 DNA reads TGTGCCAGCAGCTTAATCCCCCAGGGTGGCTACACCTTC. It is translated as CASSLIPQGGYTF. The whole variable domain, remainder taken from reference TRBV7-6 and TRBJ1-2, is GAGVSQSPRYKVTKRGQDVALRCDPISGHVSLYWYRQALGQGPEFLTYFNYEAQQDKSGLPNDRFSAERPEGSISTLTIQRTEQRDSAMYRCASSLIPQGGYTFGSGTRLTVV.